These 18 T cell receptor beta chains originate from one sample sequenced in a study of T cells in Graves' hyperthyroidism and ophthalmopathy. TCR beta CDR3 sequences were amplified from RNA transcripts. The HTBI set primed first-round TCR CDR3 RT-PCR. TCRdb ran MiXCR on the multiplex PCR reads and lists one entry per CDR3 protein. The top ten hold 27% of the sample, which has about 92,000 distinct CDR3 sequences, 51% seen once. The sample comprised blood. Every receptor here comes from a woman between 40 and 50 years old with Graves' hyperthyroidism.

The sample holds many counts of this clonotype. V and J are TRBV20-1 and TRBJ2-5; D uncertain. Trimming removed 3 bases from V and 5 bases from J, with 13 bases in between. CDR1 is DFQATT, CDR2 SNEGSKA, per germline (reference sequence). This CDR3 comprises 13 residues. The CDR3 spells CSASLPSGETQYF. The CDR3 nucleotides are TGCAGTGCTAGCCTTCCTAGTGGCGAGACCCAGTACTTC.

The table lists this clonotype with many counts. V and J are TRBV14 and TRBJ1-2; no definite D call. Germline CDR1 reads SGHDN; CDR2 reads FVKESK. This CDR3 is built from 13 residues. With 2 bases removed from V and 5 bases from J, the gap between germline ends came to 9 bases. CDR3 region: CASSQLALYGYTF. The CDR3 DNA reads TGTGCCAGCAGCCAACTGGCCCTATATGGCTACACCTTC. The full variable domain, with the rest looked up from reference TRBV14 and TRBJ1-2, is EAGVTQFPSHSVIEKGQTVTLRCDPISGHDNLYWYRRVMGKEIKFLLHFVKESKQDESGMPNNRFLAERTGGTYSTLKVQPAELEDSGVYFCASSQLALYGYTFGSGTRLTVV.

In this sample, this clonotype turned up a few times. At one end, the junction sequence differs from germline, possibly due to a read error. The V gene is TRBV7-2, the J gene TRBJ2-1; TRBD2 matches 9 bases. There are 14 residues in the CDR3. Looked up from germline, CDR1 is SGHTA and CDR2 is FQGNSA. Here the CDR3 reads CASSGSGRSREQFF. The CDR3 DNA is TGCGCCAGCAGCGGCAGCGGGAGGAGTCGGGAGCAGTTCTTC.

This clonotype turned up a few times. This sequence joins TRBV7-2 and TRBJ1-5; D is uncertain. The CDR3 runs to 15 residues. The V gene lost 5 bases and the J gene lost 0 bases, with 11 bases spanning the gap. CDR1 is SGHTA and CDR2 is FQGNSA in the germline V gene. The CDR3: CASSAQTFSNQPQHF. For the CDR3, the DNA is TGTGCCAGCAGCGCACAGACGTTTAGCAATCAGCCCCAGCATTTT.

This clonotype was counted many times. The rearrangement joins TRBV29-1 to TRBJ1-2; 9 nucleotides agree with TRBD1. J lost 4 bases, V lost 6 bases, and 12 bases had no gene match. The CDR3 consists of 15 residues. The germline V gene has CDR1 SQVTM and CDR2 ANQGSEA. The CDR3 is CSVLTGGAGVYGYTF. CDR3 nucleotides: TGCAGCGTACTTACAGGGGGCGCGGGCGTCTATGGCTACACCTTC. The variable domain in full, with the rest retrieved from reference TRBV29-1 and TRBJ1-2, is SAVISQKPSRDICQRGTSLTIQCQVDSQVTMMFWYRQQPGQSLTLIATANQGSEATYESGFVIDKFPISRPNLTFSTLTVSNMSPEDSSIYLCSVLTGGAGVYGYTFGSGTRLTVV.

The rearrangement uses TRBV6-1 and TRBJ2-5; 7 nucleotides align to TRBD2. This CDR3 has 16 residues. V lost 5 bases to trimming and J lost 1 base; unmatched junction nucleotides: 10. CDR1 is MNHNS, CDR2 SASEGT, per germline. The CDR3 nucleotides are TGTGCCAGCAGTTACTCGAGAGCTAGCGGCCAAGAGACCCAGTACTTC. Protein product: CASSYSRASGQETQYF.

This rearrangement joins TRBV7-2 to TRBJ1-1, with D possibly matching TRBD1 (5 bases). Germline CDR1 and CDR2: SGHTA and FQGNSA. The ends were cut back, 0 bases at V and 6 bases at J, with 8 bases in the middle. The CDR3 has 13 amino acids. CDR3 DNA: TGTGCCAGCAGCTTAGCGCGGGGGGCTGAAGCTTTCTTT. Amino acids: CASSLARGAEAFF. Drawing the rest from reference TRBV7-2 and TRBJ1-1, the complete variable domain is GAGVSQSPSNKVTEKGKDVELRCDPISGHTALYWYRQSLGQGLEFLIYFQGNSAPDKSGLPSDRFSAERTGGSVSTLTIQRTQQEDSAVYLCASSLARGAEAFFGQGTRLTVV.

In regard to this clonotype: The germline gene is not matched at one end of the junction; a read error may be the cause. The CDR3, as DNA: TGCGCCGGCAGCTCTTACAGCAACTATGGCTACACCTTC. Translation: CAGSSYSNYGYTF. The chain links TRBV11-1 to TRBJ1-2; D remains ambiguous. Germline V gene lookup returns CDR1 SGHAT and CDR2 FQDESV (reference sequence). This CDR3 has 13 amino acids.

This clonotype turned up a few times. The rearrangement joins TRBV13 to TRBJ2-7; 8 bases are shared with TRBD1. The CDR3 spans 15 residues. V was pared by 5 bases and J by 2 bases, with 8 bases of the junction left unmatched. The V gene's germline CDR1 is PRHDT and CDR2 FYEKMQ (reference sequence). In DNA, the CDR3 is TGTGCCAGCAGCCTCCGGGACAGGCGGACCTACGAGCAGTACTTC. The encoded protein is CASSLRDRRTYEQYF.

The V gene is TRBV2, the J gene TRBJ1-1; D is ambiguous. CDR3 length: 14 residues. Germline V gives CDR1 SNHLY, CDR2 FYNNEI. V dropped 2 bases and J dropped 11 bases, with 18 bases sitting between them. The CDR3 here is CASSEFRAPLRAFF. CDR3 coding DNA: TGTGCCAGCAGTGAATTTAGGGCCCCCTTGAGGGCTTTCTTT.

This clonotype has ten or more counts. CDR3 nucleotide sequence: TGCGCCAGCAGTCCCGGGACTAGAATCTCCGGGGAGCTGTTTTTT. Protein: CASSPGTRISGELFF. This sequence joins TRBV5-1 and TRBJ2-2; 8 nucleotides agree with TRBD2. From germline, CDR1 is SGHRS and CDR2 YFSETQ. The ends lost 5 bases at V and 6 bases at J; junction bases unmatched: 9. This CDR3 contains 15 residues.

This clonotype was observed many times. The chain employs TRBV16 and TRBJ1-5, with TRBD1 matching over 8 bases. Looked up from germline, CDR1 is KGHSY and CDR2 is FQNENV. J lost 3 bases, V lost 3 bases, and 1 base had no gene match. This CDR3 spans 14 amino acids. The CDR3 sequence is CASSQGQDNQPQHF. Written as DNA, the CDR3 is TGTGCCAGCAGCCAGGGACAGGACAATCAGCCCCAGCATTTT.

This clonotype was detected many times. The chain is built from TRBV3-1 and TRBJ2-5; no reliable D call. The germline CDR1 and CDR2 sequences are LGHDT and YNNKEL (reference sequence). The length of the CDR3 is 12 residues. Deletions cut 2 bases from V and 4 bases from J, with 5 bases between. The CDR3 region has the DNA TGTGCCAGCAGCCAATTCCGAGAGACCCAGTACTTC. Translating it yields CASSQFRETQYF.

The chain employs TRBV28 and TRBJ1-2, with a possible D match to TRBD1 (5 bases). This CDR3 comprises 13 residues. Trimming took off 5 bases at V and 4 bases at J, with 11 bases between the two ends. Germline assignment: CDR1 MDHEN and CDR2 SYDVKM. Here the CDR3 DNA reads TGTGCCAGCAGTGGAGGGACCTTCTATGGCTACACCTTC. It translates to CASSGGTFYGYTF.

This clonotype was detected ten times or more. The CDR3 loop is CSASTAEAFF. CDR3 in DNA: TGCAGTGCTTCTACAGCTGAAGCTTTCTTT. V is TRBV20-1 and J is TRBJ1-1; D not resolved. The germline V gene encodes CDR1 DFQATT and CDR2 SNEGSKA (reference sequence). V was shortened by 5 bases and J by 6 bases, with 7 bases between the two germline ends. CDR3 length equals 10 residues.

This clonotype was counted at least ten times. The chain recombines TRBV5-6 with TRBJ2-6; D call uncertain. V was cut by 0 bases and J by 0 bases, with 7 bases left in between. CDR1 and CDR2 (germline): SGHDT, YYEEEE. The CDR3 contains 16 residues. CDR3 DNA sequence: TGTGCCAGCAGCTTGGTCATGAGCTCTGGGGCCAACGTCCTGACTTTC. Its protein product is CASSLVMSSGANVLTF.

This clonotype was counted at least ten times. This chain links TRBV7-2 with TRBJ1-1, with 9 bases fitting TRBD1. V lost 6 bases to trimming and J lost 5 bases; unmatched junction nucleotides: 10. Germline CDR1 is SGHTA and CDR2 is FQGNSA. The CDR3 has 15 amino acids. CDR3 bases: TGTGCCAGCAGTCCCATACCGACAGGGGGGACTGAAGCTTTCTTT. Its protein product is CASSPIPTGGTEAFF. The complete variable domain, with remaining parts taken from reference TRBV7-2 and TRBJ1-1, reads GAGVSQSPSNKVTEKGKDVELRCDPISGHTALYWYRQSLGQGLEFLIYFQGNSAPDKSGLPSDRFSAERTGGSVSTLTIQRTQQEDSAVYLCASSPIPTGGTEAFFGQGTRLTVV.

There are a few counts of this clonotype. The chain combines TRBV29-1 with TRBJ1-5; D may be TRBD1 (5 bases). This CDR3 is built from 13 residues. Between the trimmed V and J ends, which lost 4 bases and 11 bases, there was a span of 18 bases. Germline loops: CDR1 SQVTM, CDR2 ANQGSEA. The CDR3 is CSVAGYRTETQHF. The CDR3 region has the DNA TGCAGCGTTGCAGGGTACCGAACGGAGACCCAGCATTTT.